Presented here are 10 T cell receptor beta chains from one specimen sequenced in a study of Ad26.COV2.S vaccination and SARS-CoV-2 variants. Treatment described: approximately 18 received Ad26.COV2.S at low or high dose, single or two shots; five or six received placebo; per-sample allocation not given. Following the first vaccine or placebo injection, samples were taken on day 63. Measured with immunoSEQ multiplex PCR; TCRdb has only the in-frame clones, and not every one. Among around 450,000 clones listed, approximately 87% were seen once. The specimen was peripheral blood, collected in a trial of Ad26.COV2.S vaccine versus placebo. These receptors were taken from a person aged 18 to 59 who received the Ad26.COV2.S COVID-19 vaccine or a placebo.

The V call is TRBV28, the J call TRBJ2-3, with TRBD2 matching 8 bases. The junction had 3 bases not matched to a gene; V was cut back by 6 bases and J by 1 base. The CDR3 covers 14 residues. CDR1 and CDR2 from the germline V gene are MDHEN and SYDVKM. CDR3: CASRRGGGTDTQYF. The CDR3 nucleotides read TGTGCCAGCAGACGGGGGGGCGGCACAGATACGCAGTATTTT.

This clone has more than one count but fewer than ten. The chain carries TRBV20-1 and TRBJ1-2; D unresolved. The V and J ends lost 3 bases and 1 base respectively, with 6 bases between them. Germline lookup yields CDR1 DFQATT and CDR2 SNEGSKA (reference sequence). This CDR3 region has 12 residues. CDR3 DNA sequence: TGCAGTGCTAGTCATGGTAACTATGGCTACACCTTC. It encodes CSASHGNYGYTF.

The CDR3 DNA follows: TGCGCCAGCAGCCAAGATCGGGCCGAGGGGGCAGCGGAGACCCAGTACTTC. This encodes CASSQDRAEGAAETQYF. The chain joins TRBV4-3 to TRBJ2-5; 7 positions agree with TRBD1. Germline V gene sequence: CDR1 LGHNA, CDR2 YSLEER. With 0 bases clipped from V and 5 bases from J, the junction kept 12 bases outside the gene matches. The CDR3 has 17 residues.

In this sample, this clone turned up once. CDR3 in DNA: TGTGCCAGCAGCTTGGACAGGGTGGGTTCTGAAGCTTTCTTT. It yields the protein CASSLDRVGSEAFF. The chain links TRBV7-9 to TRBJ1-1; 8 bases agree with TRBD1. CDR3 length: 14 residues. V shed 3 bases and J 6 bases; nucleotides not matched to a gene: 6. From germline, CDR1 is SEHNR and CDR2 FQNEAQ (reference sequence).

The V gene is TRBV7-9, the J gene TRBJ2-5; 13 bases match TRBD2. CDR1 is SEHNR, CDR2 FQNEAQ, per germline (reference sequence). J was trimmed by 3 bases and V by 4 bases; bases with no gene match: 8. This CDR3 is 17 amino acids long. CDR3 sequence: CASSYLMGLAGKETQYF. CDR3 sequence (DNA): TGTGCCAGCAGCTATTTAATGGGACTAGCGGGGAAAGAGACCCAGTACTTC. The whole variable domain, filled in from reference TRBV7-9 and TRBJ2-5, reads DTGVSQNPRHKITKRGQNVTFRCDPISEHNRLYWYRQTLGQGPEFLTYFQNEAQLEKSRLLSDRFSAERPKGSFSTLEIQRTEQGDSAMYLCASSYLMGLAGKETQYFGPGTRLLVL.

The V call is TRBV7-9, the J call TRBJ2-3; weak D call: TRBD1 (5 bases). This CDR3 has 14 residues. The V and J ends lost 5 bases and 3 bases respectively, with 12 bases between them. The germline CDR1 and CDR2 sequences are SEHNR and FQNEAQ (reference sequence). The CDR3 DNA sequence: TGTGCCAGCAGCCCCCTCGACAGAACAGATACGCAGTATTTT. It encodes CASSPLDRTDTQYF.

The V call is TRBV2, the J call TRBJ2-1; weak D call: TRBD1 (5 bases). V was pared by 6 bases and J by 12 bases, with 21 bases between. There are 14 residues in the CDR3. Germline V gene lookup returns CDR1 SNHLY and CDR2 FYNNEI. The CDR3 loop is CASSQGRLILRQFF. The CDR3 region has the DNA TGTGCCAGCAGCCAGGGCAGGCTAATCTTAAGGCAGTTCTTC.

As DNA, the CDR3 is TGTGCCAGCAGCCCAATTCGCAGGGCAGCTTTCTTT. The encoded protein is CASSPIRRAAFF. The chain has TRBV6-5 and TRBJ1-1, with a tentative D call TRBD1 (5 bases). Trimming took off 6 bases at V and 10 bases at J, with 15 bases between the two ends. CDR3 length: 12 residues. CDR1 and CDR2 (germline): MNHEY, SVGAGI.

The chain recombines TRBV6-5 with TRBJ1-2, with D perhaps TRBD1 (6 bases). V was cut by 7 bases and J by 4 bases, with 13 bases left in between. The CDR3 is 13 amino acids. The germline gives CDR1 MNHEY, CDR2 SVGAGI. CDR3 loop: CASKPPGAYGYTF. In nucleotides, the CDR3 is TGTGCCAGCAAGCCCCCAGGGGCCTATGGCTACACCTTC.

The rearrangement joins TRBV29-1 to TRBJ2-7, with 9 bases fitting TRBD1. Germline lookup yields CDR1 SQVTM and CDR2 ANQGSEA. CDR3 length: 18 amino acids. After removal of 2 bases from V and 0 bases from J, the junction contained 14 bases not matched to a gene. The CDR3 coding sequence is TGCAGCGTTGAATGGTACAGGGGGCGAGACCAAAGCTCCTACGAGCAGTACTTC. This codes for CSVEWYRGRDQSSYEQYF.